Each of the 5 T cell receptor beta chains below was sequenced from the same sample in a study of T cells in Graves' hyperthyroidism and ophthalmopathy. TCR beta CDR3 regions were amplified from RNA transcripts. In the first-round RT-PCR of the TCR CDR3, the HTBI primer set was used. MiXCR, run by TCRdb on the multiplex PCR reads, gives a single entry per CDR3 protein. The data show roughly 380,000 distinct CDR3 sequences, roughly an eighth seen once. The specimen was blood. The receptors originated from a woman between 18 and 29 years old with Graves' hyperthyroidism.

This clonotype showed up many times. CDR3 coding DNA: TGTGCCAGCAGCCCTTTGGGGGTTGATGGCTACACCTTC. Its translation is CASSPLGVDGYTF. The chain couples TRBV7-2 to TRBJ1-2, with TRBD1 as a possible D gene (5 bases). V lost 5 bases and J lost 6, with 13 bases in between. Germline lookup yields CDR1 SGHTA and CDR2 FQGNSA. There are 13 residues in the CDR3.

The J gene is TRBJ1-2, the V gene TRBV30; TRBD1 is a possible D gene (5 bases). The CDR3 is 14 amino acids. From germline, CDR1 is GTSNPN and CDR2 SVGIG (reference sequence). V gave up 1 base and J gave up 1 base, with 10 bases separating them. CDR3 in amino acids: CAWSGDRSNYGYTF. CDR3 bases: TGTGCCTGGAGTGGGGACCGAAGTAACTATGGCTACACCTTC.

On this clonotype: One base away lies a much larger clone, so this may be a sequencing read error. J is TRBJ2-7 and V is TRBV3-1; D possibly corresponds to TRBD2 (5 bases). CDR1 is LGHDT, CDR2 YNNKEL, per germline (reference sequence). The CDR3 is 15 residues long. CDR3 protein: CASSPSGVYSYGQYF. CDR3 sequence (DNA): TGTGCCAGCAGCCCCAGCGGCGTTTATTCCTACGGGCAGTACTTC.

This clonotype was seen repeatedly, ten times or more. This CDR3 reads CASSFTAGVRYEQYF. The DNA of the CDR3 is TGTGCCAGCAGTTTTACGGCGGGAGTTCGGTACGAGCAGTACTTC. The chain couples TRBV28 to TRBJ2-7; 7 nucleotides agree with TRBD2. V shed 3 bases and J 4 bases; nucleotides not matched to a gene: 9. CDR3 length: 15 amino acids. The germline CDR1 and CDR2 sequences are MDHEN and SYDVKM.

This clonotype was counted a few times. The chain is built from TRBV14 and TRBJ2-3, with unresolved D. The CDR3 is 15 amino acids. The germline CDR1 and CDR2 sequences are SGHDN and FVKESK. The germline V and J ends were trimmed by 3 bases and 2 bases, with 12 bases remaining between them. The CDR3 sequence is CASSQSASYTDTQYF. In DNA form, the CDR3 reads TGTGCCAGCAGCCAGTCTGCCTCATACACAGATACGCAGTATTTT.